The 20 T cell receptor beta chains reported below all come from one sample, sequenced in a study of blood T cell repertoires in COVID-19. Here immunoSEQ multiplex PCR was the method, and the copy in TCRdb shows in-frame clones only, minus some. There are roughly 210,000 clones in the sample; roughly nine tenths occur only once, and approximately 1.6% lies in the top ten. Material: peripheral blood. These receptors came from a man in his 70s with acute or convalescent COVID-19.

The chain carries TRBV18 and TRBJ1-5; TRBD1 matches 7 bases. CDR1 KGHSH and CDR2 LQKENI come from the germline V gene. The V and J ends lost 1 base and 7 bases, in that order; junction bases with no gene match: 4. This CDR3 spans 14 amino acids. The CDR3 spells CASSPQGAVQPQHF. In DNA, the CDR3 is TGTGCCAGCTCACCACAGGGGGCAGTACAGCCCCAGCATTTT.

The chain couples TRBV6-1 to TRBJ1-1, with D possibly TRBD1 on 5 matching bases. The CDR3 is 14 amino acids. Germline lookup yields CDR1 MNHNS and CDR2 SASEGT. V lost 0 bases, J lost 2 bases, and 7 bases lay in between. The CDR3 sequence: CASSEAGLNTEAFF. The DNA of the CDR3 is TGTGCCAGCAGTGAAGCGGGACTCAACACTGAAGCTTTCTTT.

This CDR3 reads CASSQGRDREDQPQHF. CDR3 coding DNA: TGTGCCAGCAGCCAGGGGAGGGACAGGGAGGATCAGCCCCAGCATTTT. This chain links TRBV14 with TRBJ1-5, with 9 nucleotides matching TRBD1. Germline V gives CDR1 SGHDN, CDR2 FVKESK. The CDR3 is 16 residues long. Losses at the gene ends were 3 bases for V and 5 bases for J; bases not matched to a gene: 8.

The CDR3 reads CASSQLGTSGSVEQFF. CDR3 nucleotide sequence: TGTGCCAGCTCACAATTGGGGACTAGCGGTTCAGTCGAGCAGTTCTTC. This sequence joins TRBV18 and TRBJ2-1; 11 bases match TRBD2. Germline assignment: CDR1 KGHSH and CDR2 LQKENI. The CDR3 runs to 16 residues. V gave up 4 bases and J gave up 10 bases; unmatched junction bases: 12. The complete variable domain, with remaining parts taken from reference TRBV18 and TRBJ2-1, reads NAGVMQNPRHLVRRRGQEARLRCSPMKGHSHVYWYRQLPEEGLKFMVYLQKENIIDESGMPKERFSAEFPKEGPSILRIQQVVRGDSAAYFCASSQLGTSGSVEQFFGPGTRLTVL.

V is TRBV7-2 and J is TRBJ2-3; no reliable D call. CDR1 is SGHTA and CDR2 is FQGNSA in the germline V gene. The CDR3 totals 13 residues. V was pared by 7 bases and J by 1 base, with 9 bases between. The CDR3 DNA reads as TGTGCCAGCATCCACCAGGGCACAGATACGCAGTATTTT. The encoded protein is CASIHQGTDTQYF.

V is TRBV14 and J is TRBJ1-1, with D unclear. V was clipped by 4 bases and J by 4 bases, with 13 bases between them. Per germline, CDR1 SGHDN and CDR2 FVKESK. The CDR3 contains 14 residues. CDR3: CASSPIAVFTEAFF. As DNA, the CDR3 is TGTGCCAGCAGCCCGATTGCGGTATTCACTGAAGCTTTCTTT. Complete variable domain (other parts from reference TRBV14 and TRBJ1-1): EAGVTQFPSHSVIEKGQTVTLRCDPISGHDNLYWYRRVMGKEIKFLLHFVKESKQDESGMPNNRFLAERTGGTYSTLKVQPAELEDSGVYFCASSPIAVFTEAFFGQGTRLTVV.

V is TRBV23-1 and J is TRBJ2-1, with 13 bases fitting TRBD2. TRBV23-1 is recorded as an ORF, its role being uncertain. J gave up 1 base and V 2 bases, and 2 bases lay outside the gene matches. This CDR3 has 17 residues. The CDR3 sequence: CASSQGLAGDSYNEQFF. The DNA for the CDR3 is TGCGCCAGCAGTCAAGGACTAGCGGGGGATTCCTACAATGAGCAGTTCTTC.

The CDR3 nucleotides read TGTGCCAGCAGTGAAGACACCTACAATGAGCAGTTCTTC. This encodes CASSEDTYNEQFF. This rearrangement joins TRBV6-1 to TRBJ2-1; no clear D gene. This CDR3 has 13 amino acids. V shed 1 base and J shed 2 bases, with 3 bases lying between them. Germline V gene lookup returns CDR1 MNHNS and CDR2 SASEGT.

CDR3 amino acids: CATLPGGLSYEQYF. The CDR3 nucleotides are TGTGCCACCCTACCAGGGGGTCTCTCCTACGAGCAGTACTTC. V gene TRBV6-5 combines with J gene TRBJ2-7; 7 nucleotides align to TRBD1. With V trimmed by 10 bases and J by 0 bases, 9 bases remained unmatched. Germline V gene lookup returns CDR1 MNHEY and CDR2 SVGAGI. CDR3 length equals 14 residues.

The chain carries TRBV5-1 and TRBJ2-7; tentative D call: TRBD1 (5 bases). The V and J ends lost 0 bases and 2 bases respectively, with 12 bases between them. This CDR3 is 15 amino acids long. The germline V gene encodes CDR1 SGHRS and CDR2 YFSETQ. This CDR3 reads CASSLVAGKTYEQYF. CDR3 coding DNA: TGCGCCAGCAGCTTGGTAGCAGGGAAAACCTACGAGCAGTACTTC. Looking up the rest from reference TRBV5-1 and TRBJ2-7 gives the full variable domain: KAGVTQTPRYLIKTRGQQVTLSCSPISGHRSVSWYQQTPGQGLQFLFEYFSETQRNKGNFPGRFSGRQFSNSRSEMNVSTLELGDSALYLCASSLVAGKTYEQYFGPGTRLTVT.

The rearrangement joins TRBV24-1 to TRBJ2-3, with D unclear. Germline lookup yields CDR1 KGHDR and CDR2 SFDVKD. The CDR3 runs to 16 residues. Trimming stripped 1 base from V and 2 bases from J, with 12 bases between. The CDR3 DNA follows: TGTGCCACCAGTGATTTAGCCGGAGAAAACACAGATACGCAGTATTTT. Protein: CATSDLAGENTDTQYF.

V gene TRBV14 combines with J gene TRBJ1-4; D might be TRBD1 (5 bases). V was pared by 0 bases and J by 4 bases, with 9 bases between. This CDR3 is built from 15 residues. Per the germline V gene, CDR1 is SGHDN and CDR2 is FVKESK. The CDR3 sequence is CASSQDTGRNEKLFF. In nucleotides, the CDR3 is TGTGCCAGCAGCCAAGATACAGGCCGTAATGAAAAACTGTTTTTT.

The V and J genes are TRBV7-9 and TRBJ2-3, with 12 bases fitting TRBD2. This CDR3 comprises 17 residues. Germline assignment: CDR1 SEHNR and CDR2 FQNEAQ (reference sequence). The V and J ends lost 5 bases and 0 bases, in that order; junction bases with no gene match: 6. CDR3 region: CASSSRTSGTSTDTQYF. As DNA, the CDR3 is TGTGCCAGCAGCAGTAGGACTAGCGGGACCAGCACAGATACGCAGTATTTT.

The sample holds a few counts of this clone. The V and J genes are TRBV5-6 and TRBJ1-2, with D possibly matching TRBD1 (6 bases). The germline gives CDR1 SGHDT, CDR2 YYEEEE. V lost 0 bases, J lost 5 bases, and 11 bases lay in between. The CDR3 sequence is 14 residues long. CDR3 region: CASSLGPGVYGYTF. The DNA of the CDR3 is TGTGCCAGCAGCTTGGGGCCAGGGGTGTATGGCTACACCTTC.

The sample holds a few counts of this clone. The chain links TRBV5-4 to TRBJ1-2, with 9 bases that match TRBD1. The CDR3 is made up of 14 amino acids. V trimming: 4 bases; J trimming: 7 bases; junction bases outside the gene matches: 8. The V gene's germline CDR1 is SGHNT and CDR2 YYREEE (reference sequence). CDR3: CASSRDRERSGYTF. In nucleotides, the CDR3 is TGTGCCAGCAGCAGGGACAGGGAAAGGAGTGGCTACACCTTC.

The gene calls are TRBV10-3 and TRBJ2-7; no clear D gene. Germline CDR1 reads ENHRY; CDR2 reads SYGVKD. Trimming shortened V by 3 bases and J by 2 bases, and 5 bases separated the two germline ends. The CDR3 has 12 amino acids. CDR3 bases: TGTGCCATCAGTGAACAAGCCTACGAGCAGTACTTC. Translation gives CAISEQAYEQYF.

The rearrangement links TRBV6-5 to TRBJ1-5; D gene ambiguous. Germline V lookup: CDR1 MNHEY, CDR2 SVGAGI. The CDR3 is 13 amino acids. Between the trimmed V and J ends, which lost 4 bases and 1 base, there was a span of 5 bases. CDR3 nucleotides: TGTGCCAGCAGTTGGAGAAGCAATCAGCCCCAGCATTTT. Its translation is CASSWRSNQPQHF.

The J gene is TRBJ2-7, the V gene TRBV7-2, with TRBD2 matching 13 bases. CDR3 size: 15 residues. After removal of 5 bases from V and 4 bases from J, the junction contained 5 bases not matched to a gene. CDR1 SGHTA and CDR2 FQGNSA come from the germline V gene. CDR3 region: CASSHGLAGVYEQYF. Written as DNA, the CDR3 is TGTGCCAGCAGCCACGGACTAGCGGGAGTTTACGAGCAGTACTTC.

This clone has only one observation. The CDR3 region has the DNA TGTGCCAGCAGCGTAGACCCAGTACTAGCGAATGAGCAGTTCTTC. This gives the protein CASSVDPVLANEQFF. The V and J genes are TRBV9 and TRBJ2-1; 7 bases fit TRBD2. With 0 bases clipped from V and 7 bases from J, the junction kept 7 bases outside the gene matches. The germline V gene has CDR1 SGDLS and CDR2 YYNGEE. The CDR3 has 15 amino acids.

Here the CDR3 reads CASTERAGVYEQYF. As DNA, the CDR3 is TGCGCCAGCACCGAGAGGGCAGGGGTTTACGAGCAGTACTTC. The chain employs TRBV5-1 and TRBJ2-7, with D perhaps TRBD1 (6 bases). This CDR3 has 14 residues. The germline V gene has CDR1 SGHRS and CDR2 YFSETQ. Trimming pared 6 bases from V and 4 bases from J, leaving 17 bases between.